One T cell receptor (beta chain) is described in this entry. The data were produced by immunoSEQ multiplex PCR, yet TCRdb's version contains in-frame clones alone and is incomplete. This sample has roughly 250,000 clones, with around 82% found just once. The data derive from a study of blood T cell repertoires in COVID-19. The CDR3 sequence is 13 residues long. V shed 5 bases and J 6 bases; nucleotides not matched to a gene: 5. Germline values: CDR1 SGHTA, CDR2 FQGNSA. The sequencing input was peripheral blood. The TCR comes from an elderly woman with active or convalescent COVID-19. The rearrangement uses TRBV7-2 and TRBJ2-3, with 7 bases lining up with TRBD2. The DNA for the CDR3 is TGTGCCAGCAGCCGGGGAGGGGCGGATACGCAGTATTTT. This gives the protein CASSRGGADTQYF. Complete variable domain (other parts from reference TRBV7-2 and TRBJ2-3): GAGVSQSPSNKVTEKGKDVELRCDPISGHTALYWYRQSLGQGLEFLIYFQGNSAPDKSGLPSDRFSAERTGGSVSTLTIQRTQQEDSAVYLCASSRGGADTQYFGPGTRLTVL.